This TCR beta chain comes out of a study of blood T cell repertoires in COVID-19. In the original analysis: From reference gene primer amplification, estimates of nucleated cell counts were derived. Profiling relied on immunoSEQ multiplex PCR, and the TCRdb table lists in-frame clones only, not all of them. V and J calls and clone size come straight from that table; D and trimming were deduced from the DNA. The data contain more than 150,000 clones, 70% to 80% of them singletons. The sample comprised PBMCs or T cells enriched from blood (not recorded which). This receptor was identified in a woman aged 45-65 years who had recovered from COVID-19.

CDR3 sequence: CASSSTGGWLETQYF. The CDR3 DNA reads TGTGCCAGCAGCTCGACAGGGGGTTGGCTTGAGACCCAGTACTTC. This rearrangement joins TRBV7-2 to TRBJ2-5; TRBD1 matches 9 bases. V shed 4 bases and J 5 bases; nucleotides not matched to a gene: 8. This CDR3 comprises 15 residues. Germline V gene sequence: CDR1 SGHTA, CDR2 FQGNSA.